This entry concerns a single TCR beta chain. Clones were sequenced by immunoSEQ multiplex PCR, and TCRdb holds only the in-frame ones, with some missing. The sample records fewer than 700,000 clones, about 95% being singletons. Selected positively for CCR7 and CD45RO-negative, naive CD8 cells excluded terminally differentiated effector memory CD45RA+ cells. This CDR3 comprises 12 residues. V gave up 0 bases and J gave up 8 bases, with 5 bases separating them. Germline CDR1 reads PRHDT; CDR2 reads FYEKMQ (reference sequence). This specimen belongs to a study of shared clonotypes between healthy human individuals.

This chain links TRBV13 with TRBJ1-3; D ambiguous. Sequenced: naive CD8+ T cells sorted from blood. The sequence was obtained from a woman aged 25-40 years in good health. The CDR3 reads CASSLGLDTIYF. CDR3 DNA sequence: TGTGCCAGCAGCTTAGGCCTGGACACCATATATTTT.